One and the same sample provided the 23 T cell receptor beta chains below, sequenced in a study of cytomegalovirus exposure and HLA in healthy donors. With 60 Vbeta and 13 Jbeta primers, the PCR was carried out. TCRdb keeps only in-frame clones here, not all; method: immunoSEQ multiplex PCR. The sample contains about 160,000 clones, 70% to 80% of which appear only once. Sequences were obtained from PBMCs. Receptors originate from a man aged 45-65 years in good health and CMV-seropositive.

Written as DNA, the CDR3 is TGCGCCAGCAGTTCTACCCCCAGGGGTACCAAAAACATTCAGTACTTC. It specifies CASSSTPRGTKNIQYF. The chain uses TRBV5-1 and TRBJ2-4; possible D gene TRBD1, 6 bases. V was trimmed by 5 bases and J by 2 bases, leaving 17 bases between them. Germline V lookup: CDR1 SGHRS, CDR2 YFSETQ. The CDR3 is 16 amino acids.

This clone was found a few times. This sequence joins TRBV7-9 and TRBJ2-3; a possible D gene is TRBD2 (5 bases). This CDR3 is built from 16 residues. Germline V gives CDR1 SEHNR, CDR2 FQNEAQ (reference sequence). With 3 bases removed from V and 2 bases from J, the gap between germline ends came to 15 bases. For the CDR3, the DNA is TGTGCCAGCAGCTTCTCGGCTAGCAGATACACAGATACGCAGTATTTT. Translated, it gives CASSFSASRYTDTQYF.

This clone appeared once. The chain joins TRBV19 to TRBJ2-3; 14 nucleotides match TRBD2. Trimming cost V 5 bases and J 2 bases; bases outside gene matches: 3. Looked up from germline, CDR1 is LNHDA and CDR2 is SQIVND (reference sequence). This CDR3 region has 16 residues. CDR3 protein: CASSAGLAGVTDTQYF. The CDR3, as DNA: TGTGCCAGTAGTGCGGGACTAGCGGGAGTCACAGATACGCAGTATTTT.

This chain uses TRBV6-1 with TRBJ2-7, with 7 bases lining up with TRBD2. V shed 4 bases, J shed 0 bases, and the junction held 9 bases outside the gene matches. The CDR3 loop spans 16 amino acids. Germline values: CDR1 MNHNS, CDR2 SASEGT. The CDR3 loop is CASSGGGPPISYEQYF. The CDR3 nucleotides read TGTGCCAGCAGTGGGGGGGGACCGCCTATCTCCTACGAGCAGTACTTC.

The chain combines TRBV27 with TRBJ2-7; D gene ambiguous. The V gene's germline CDR1 is MNHEY and CDR2 SMNVEV (reference sequence). The CDR3 spans 11 residues. The ends were cut back, 4 bases at V and 3 bases at J, with 4 bases in the middle. CDR3: CASSSNYEQYF. In nucleotides, the CDR3 is TGTGCCAGCAGTTCCAACTACGAGCAGTACTTC.

CDR3: CASDTEIGYEQYF. The CDR3 region has the DNA TGTGCCAGCGACACGGAAATCGGTTACGAGCAGTACTTC. The chain carries TRBV6-1 and TRBJ2-7; D remains unclear. Germline CDR1 MNHNS, CDR2 SASEGT. V was pared by 8 bases and J by 4 bases, with 15 bases between. The length of the CDR3 is 13 residues.

This clone has a single count. The rearrangement joins TRBV6-6 to TRBJ1-4, with no clear D. The ends were cut back, 2 bases at V and 0 bases at J, with 7 bases in the middle. This CDR3 comprises 15 residues. Looked up from germline, CDR1 is MNHNY and CDR2 is SVGAGI (reference sequence). This CDR3 is CASSYARTTNEKLFF. Written as DNA, the CDR3 is TGTGCCAGCAGTTACGCGAGAACAACTAATGAAAAACTGTTTTTT.

V usage is TRBV16 and J usage is TRBJ1-2; 7 bases are shared with TRBD1. The V gene end was trimmed by 2 bases and the J gene end by 4 bases; junction bases not matched to a gene: 1. From germline, CDR1 is KGHSY and CDR2 FQNENV. The CDR3 contains 13 residues. DNA for the CDR3: TGTGCCAGCAGCCAAGGGGACAGCTATGGCTACACCTTC. Translated, it gives CASSQGDSYGYTF.

This clone has a handful of counts. The gene calls are TRBV10-3 and TRBJ2-7, with D tentatively TRBD1 (6 bases). The germline gives CDR1 ENHRY, CDR2 SYGVKD. The V and J ends lost 5 bases and 0 bases respectively, with 11 bases between them. The length of the CDR3 is 14 residues. The CDR3 region is CAISSGQRSYEQYF. Written as DNA, the CDR3 is TGTGCCATCAGTTCTGGACAGCGCTCCTACGAGCAGTACTTC.

This sequence joins TRBV27 and TRBJ2-2, with TRBD2 matching over 8 bases. CDR1 and CDR2 from the germline V gene are MNHEY and SMNVEV (reference sequence). The CDR3 totals 16 residues. Trimming at V came to 3 bases and at J to 1 base, leaving 4 bases not matched to a gene. CDR3 nucleotide sequence: TGTGCCAGCAGTTTTAGCGGGACGGAGAACACCGGGGAGCTGTTTTTT. It specifies CASSFSGTENTGELFF.

This sequence joins TRBV18 and TRBJ2-1; TRBD2 matches 10 bases. The junction had 4 bases not matched to a gene; V was cut back by 0 bases and J by 2 bases. Germline V gene lookup returns CDR1 KGHSH and CDR2 LQKENI. This CDR3 comprises 17 residues. The CDR3 reads CASSPPSSGSPYNEQFF. For the CDR3, the DNA is TGTGCCAGCTCACCACCCTCTAGCGGGAGCCCCTACAATGAGCAGTTCTTC.

The rearrangement uses TRBV27 and TRBJ1-2, with TRBD1 as a possible D gene (6 bases). This CDR3 has 15 amino acids. Trimming shortened V by 5 bases and J by 8 bases, and 21 bases separated the two germline ends. The germline V gene encodes CDR1 MNHEY and CDR2 SMNVEV (reference sequence). DNA of the CDR3: TGTGCCAGCAGTCAAAGTGGACAGTATTATTTGGGCTACACCTTC. It specifies CASSQSGQYYLGYTF.

This clone was observed a handful of times. This chain joins TRBV6-1 and TRBJ1-1, with unresolved D. Trimming pared 2 bases from V and 4 bases from J, leaving 14 bases between. Germline CDR1 is MNHNS and CDR2 is SASEGT. The CDR3 runs to 15 residues. The CDR3 DNA is TGTGCCAGCAGTGAATATCACGGGGTGGGCACTGAAGCTTTCTTT. This gives the protein CASSEYHGVGTEAFF.

There are a few counts of this clone. This sample includes further DNA sequences coding for the same CDR3. This sequence joins TRBV2 and TRBJ2-1; TRBD2 aligns across 14 bases. Trimming cost V 8 bases and J 6 bases; bases outside gene matches: 6. Germline CDR1 is SNHLY and CDR2 is FYNNEI. This CDR3 has 15 amino acids. This CDR3 reads CASGTSGSIVNEQFF. In DNA, the CDR3 is TGTGCCAGCGGGACTAGCGGGAGTATAGTCAATGAGCAGTTCTTC.

The chain uses TRBV5-1 and TRBJ2-7; D might be TRBD1 (6 bases). The germline V gene has CDR1 SGHRS and CDR2 YFSETQ. This CDR3 region has 12 residues. V was shortened by 4 bases and J by 4 bases, with 9 bases between the two germline ends. CDR3 loop: CASSPTGYEQYF. The CDR3 nucleotides read TGCGCCAGCAGCCCAACAGGGTACGAGCAGTACTTC.

The rearrangement uses TRBV5-1 and TRBJ2-3, with D possibly being TRBD1 (6 bases). The CDR3 length is 14 residues. V was trimmed by 7 bases and J by 6 bases, leaving 18 bases between them. Germline-derived CDR1 and CDR2 are SGHRS and YFSETQ. The CDR3 nucleotides read TGCGCCAGCTCAAAAGGGCAGGGGCGGGATACGCAGTATTTT. Translated: CASSKGQGRDTQYF.

The V and J genes are TRBV5-1 and TRBJ2-2; 13 bases agree with TRBD2. The germline CDR1 and CDR2 sequences are SGHRS and YFSETQ. The CDR3 totals 17 residues. V lost 4 bases and J lost 5; bases outside the gene matches: 8. CDR3 sequence reads: CASSLGTSGAWTGELFF. As DNA, the CDR3 is TGCGCCAGCAGCCTAGGGACTAGCGGGGCCTGGACCGGGGAGCTGTTTTTT.

This clone was recorded only once. The chain recombines TRBV18 with TRBJ1-5, with 7 bases that match TRBD1. This CDR3 is 13 amino acids long. The germline V gene encodes CDR1 KGHSH and CDR2 LQKENI. The junction had 5 bases not matched to a gene; V was cut back by 5 bases and J by 7 bases. CDR3 sequence (DNA): TGTGCCAGCTCAGCAGGGGGGTACCAGCCCCAGCATTTT. As protein: CASSAGGYQPQHF.

The chain recombines TRBV7-8 with TRBJ2-1; 10 bases are shared with TRBD2. The CDR3 consists of 17 residues. The V and J ends lost 5 bases and 4 bases, in that order; junction bases with no gene match: 11. Germline V gene data show CDR1 as SGHVS and CDR2 as FQNEAQ. CDR3 sequence reads: CASSPRVAGGTYNEQFF. The CDR3 nucleotides read TGTGCCAGCAGCCCCCGGGTAGCGGGAGGCACATACAATGAGCAGTTCTTC.

This clone was seen more than once but under ten times. CDR3 DNA sequence: TGTGCCGGCCGGACAGGGGCAGATACGCAGTATTTT. Translating it yields CAGRTGADTQYF. The chain is built from TRBV30 and TRBJ2-3; 9 bases line up with TRBD1. The CDR3 loop spans 12 amino acids. With 8 bases clipped from V and 4 bases from J, the junction kept 4 bases outside the gene matches. In germline, CDR1 is GTSNPN, CDR2 SVGIG (reference sequence). The whole variable domain, remainder taken from reference TRBV30 and TRBJ2-3, is SQTIHQWPATLVQPVGSPLSLECTVEGTSNPNLYWYRQAAGRGLQLLFYSVGIGQISSEVPQNLSASRPQDRQFILSSKKLLLSDSGFYLCAGRTGADTQYFGPGTRLTVL.

The table lists this clone with a count of one. V and J are TRBV29-1 and TRBJ2-7; 12 nucleotides agree with TRBD1. Germline trimming cut 6 bases from V and 3 bases from J; bases unmatched to any gene: 6. The CDR3 extends over 14 amino acids. Germline values: CDR1 SQVTM, CDR2 ANQGSEA. The CDR3 region has the DNA TGCAGCGTCGGGGGACAGGGGGCCGACTACGAGCAGTACTTC. It translates to CSVGGQGADYEQYF.

This chain uses TRBV6-1 with TRBJ2-3; TRBD1 aligns across 9 bases. This CDR3 spans 13 amino acids. CDR1 is MNHNS, CDR2 SASEGT, per germline. Trimming cost V 11 bases and J 1 base; bases outside gene matches: 4. CDR3 residues: CAGRDRGTDTQYF. For the CDR3, the DNA is TGTGCCGGCCGGGACAGGGGCACAGATACGCAGTATTTT.

This clone came up once. The chain recombines TRBV5-1 with TRBJ2-1; 7 nucleotides match TRBD2. The CDR3 is 14 amino acids. With V trimmed by 0 bases and J by 8 bases, 5 bases remained unmatched. Germline V CDR1 and CDR2: SGHRS, YFSETQ. CDR3 protein: CASSLEGSGYEQFF. In DNA form, the CDR3 reads TGCGCCAGCAGCTTGGAGGGTAGCGGGTATGAGCAGTTCTTC.